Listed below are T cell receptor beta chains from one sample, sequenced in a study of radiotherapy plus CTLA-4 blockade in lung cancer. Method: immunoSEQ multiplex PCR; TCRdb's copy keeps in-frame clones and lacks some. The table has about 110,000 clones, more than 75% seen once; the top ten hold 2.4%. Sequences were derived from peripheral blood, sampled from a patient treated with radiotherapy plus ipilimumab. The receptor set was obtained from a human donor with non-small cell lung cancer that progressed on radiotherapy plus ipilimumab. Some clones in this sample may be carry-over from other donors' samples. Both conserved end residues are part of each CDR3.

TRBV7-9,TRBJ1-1,CASSLAGTGVEAFF
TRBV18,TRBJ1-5,CASSTRGGGSNQPQHF
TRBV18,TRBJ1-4,CASSPSTGGDGEKLFF
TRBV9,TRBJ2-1,CASSPGQVFNEQFF
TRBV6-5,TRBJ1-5,CASSYLGRDDGQPQHF
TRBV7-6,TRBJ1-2,CASSSHPGQGRDYGYTF
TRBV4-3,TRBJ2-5,CASSQGPPTGGETQYF
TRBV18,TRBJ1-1,CASSRGAGGTEAFF
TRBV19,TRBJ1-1,CASSMGWEAFF
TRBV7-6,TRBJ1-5,CASSPWTGGDQPQHF
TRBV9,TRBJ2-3,CASSVGLGPTDTQYF